The 14 T cell receptor beta chains presented below share a single source sample, sequenced in a study of blood T cells in healthy people across ages. The second PCR ran about 6 to 11 cycles with a sample-barcoded 5' primer and J-beta primers. TCRdb re-called the 5' RACE reads through MiXCR, storing one row per CDR3 protein. The top ten clones hold about 9.4% of a sample with about 840,000 distinct CDR3 sequences, about 29% of them seen once. A further study also used this sample, focusing on T cells of mothers and their children.

The sample was blood. The receptors shown here come from a woman aged 35 to 49 in good health.

V and J are TRBV4-3 and TRBJ2-1; 8 positions agree with TRBD2. The CDR3 loop spans 18 amino acids. V lost 0 bases, J lost 0 bases, and 7 bases stayed unmatched. CDR1 and CDR2 from the germline V gene are LGHNA and YSLEER. The CDR3 DNA sequence: TGCGCCAGCAGCCAAGATCTCGAAAGCGGGGGCTCCTACAATGAGCAGTTCTTC. It codes for CASSQDLESGGSYNEQFF.

V gene TRBV5-6 combines with J gene TRBJ2-7, with TRBD1 matching over 7 bases. Germline CDR1 is SGHDT and CDR2 is YYEEEE. V shed 1 base, J shed 0 bases, and the junction held 4 bases outside the gene matches. The CDR3 has 15 residues. CDR3 bases: TGTGCCAGCAGCTTGAACAGGGGAAGCTCCTACGAGCAGTACTTC. Amino acids: CASSLNRGSSYEQYF.

In its sample, this clonotype was seen a few times. The chain employs TRBV11-2 and TRBJ2-1; a weak D match, TRBD2 (6 bases). Germline V lookup: CDR1 SGHAT, CDR2 FQNNGV. CDR3 length: 13 amino acids. V lost 4 bases to trimming and J lost 6 bases, with 10 bases between them. CDR3 DNA: TGTGCCAGCAGCTGGGGGGATGGCAATGAGCAGTTCTTC. The encoded protein is CASSWGDGNEQFF.

The rearrangement links TRBV29-1 to TRBJ2-5, with 15 bases aligning to TRBD2. V lost 5 bases, J lost 5 bases, and 6 bases stayed unmatched. The V gene's germline CDR1 is SQVTM and CDR2 ANQGSEA. CDR3 length equals 15 residues. The chain's CDR3 is CSVNGLAGGAETQYF. In nucleotides, the CDR3 is TGCAGCGTTAACGGACTAGCGGGGGGGGCGGAGACCCAGTACTTC.

The J gene is TRBJ1-2, the V gene TRBV28; D might be TRBD1 (6 bases). V dropped 7 bases and J dropped 4 bases, with 16 bases sitting between them. The CDR3 has 14 residues. CDR1 MDHEN and CDR2 SYDVKM come from the germline V gene. Here the CDR3 DNA reads TGTGCCAGCACCCCCGGCGGGACACCCTATGGCTACACCTTC. Amino acids: CASTPGGTPYGYTF.

The gene calls are TRBV4-2 and TRBJ2-5; 8 bases match TRBD1. CDR1 and CDR2 (germline): LGHNA, YNFKEQ. This CDR3 has 18 amino acids. V shed 3 bases, J shed 3 bases, and the junction held 15 bases outside the gene matches. CDR3 loop: CASSQSLEGQVFKETQYF. The CDR3 nucleotides are TGTGCCAGCAGCCAGTCCCTCGAGGGACAGGTTTTCAAAGAGACCCAGTACTTC.

This clonotype was observed many times. The CDR3 sequence: CASRDVTGNSPLHF. The CDR3 bases are TGTGCCAGCAGAGACGTGACAGGGAACTCACCCCTCCACTTT. The rearrangement joins TRBV7-2 to TRBJ1-6; 7 nucleotides align to TRBD1. The CDR3 has 14 amino acids. Germline V gene data show CDR1 as SGHTA and CDR2 as FQGNSA. The junction had 9 bases not matched to a gene; V was cut back by 6 bases and J by 10 bases.

This clonotype appeared a few times. J is TRBJ1-2 and V is TRBV28; 10 nucleotides match TRBD1. The germline V gene encodes CDR1 MDHEN and CDR2 SYDVKM. The V segment lost 7 bases and the J segment 7 bases; nucleotides outside the gene matches: 3. The CDR3 length is 12 residues. This CDR3 reads CASTGDRGGYTF. CDR3 sequence (DNA): TGTGCCAGCACTGGGGACAGGGGTGGCTACACCTTC.

This clonotype was detected ten times or more. This chain uses TRBV10-2 with TRBJ2-7; D is unresolved. The V end lost 2 bases, the J end lost 6 bases, and 5 bases lay between the germline ends. This CDR3 is built from 11 residues. Germline V gene lookup returns CDR1 WSHSY and CDR2 SAAADI. CDR3 protein: CASSEGAEQYF. CDR3 bases: TGCGCCAGCAGTGAGGGAGCCGAGCAGTACTTC.

The V and J genes are TRBV28 and TRBJ1-1, with D maybe TRBD1 (6 bases). There are 15 residues in the CDR3. Germline loops: CDR1 MDHEN, CDR2 SYDVKM. Trimming took 7 bases from V and 1 from J, leaving 16 bases between them. Here the CDR3 reads CASKVGGGPNTEAFF. Written as DNA, the CDR3 is TGTGCCAGCAAAGTAGGCGGGGGCCCGAACACTGAAGCTTTCTTT.

This clonotype showed up many times. The chain is built from TRBV9 and TRBJ2-5, with D perhaps matching TRBD2 (5 bases). With 0 bases removed from V and 5 bases from J, the gap between germline ends came to 14 bases. Germline CDR1 SGDLS, CDR2 YYNGEE. The CDR3 runs 15 residues. CDR3 sequence (DNA): TGTGCCAGCAGCGTAGGTGTAGCAAGGAGGGAGACCCAGTACTTC. Protein sequence: CASSVGVARRETQYF.

The V call is TRBV30, the J call TRBJ1-4, with D unclear. The CDR3 contains 13 residues. Trimming took 1 base from V and 10 from J, leaving 13 bases between them. Germline loops: CDR1 GTSNPN, CDR2 SVGIG (reference sequence). DNA for the CDR3: TGTGCCTGGAGTGGGACCATGATCGGAAAACTGTTTTTT. This gives the protein CAWSGTMIGKLFF.

This clonotype was detected only a few times. J is TRBJ1-1 and V is TRBV12-3 or TRBV12-4; no clear D gene. The ends were cut back, 5 bases at V and 0 bases at J, with 10 bases in the middle. This CDR3 is 14 amino acids long. In DNA form, the CDR3 reads TGTGCCAGCAGTGAGTACCGGGTGAACACTGAAGCTTTCTTT. Its translation: CASSEYRVNTEAFF.

The genes are TRBV7-9 and TRBJ2-1; D unclear. V lost 2 bases and J 6 bases, leaving 14 bases between the germline ends. The CDR3 totals 15 residues. Per the germline V gene, CDR1 is SEHNR and CDR2 is FQNEAQ (reference sequence). CDR3 in amino acids: CASSLISRLGNEQFF. In DNA form, the CDR3 reads TGTGCCAGCAGCTTAATCAGTCGGTTAGGCAATGAGCAGTTCTTC.